This T cell receptor beta chain is from a study of blood T cell repertoires in COVID-19. Per the germline V gene, CDR1 is LGHDT and CDR2 is YNNKEL (reference sequence). This CDR3 has 16 residues. Trimming removed 2 bases at V and 2 bases at J, with 15 bases between. Profiled with immunoSEQ multiplex PCR; TCRdb holds only in-frame clones, not every one. The sample gives hundreds of thousands of clones, about four fifths of which show up once; 7.5% is in the top ten. The TCR sequence derives from a woman aged 80 or over with COVID-19, enrolled during active disease. Material: peripheral blood. The gene calls are TRBV3-1 (or the pseudogene TRBV3-2) and TRBJ2-5; a weak D match, TRBD1 (6 bases). The CDR3 sequence is CASSQRFGQSQETQYF. CDR3 nucleotides: TGTGCCAGCAGCCAAAGATTCGGACAGTCACAAGAGACCCAGTACTTC.